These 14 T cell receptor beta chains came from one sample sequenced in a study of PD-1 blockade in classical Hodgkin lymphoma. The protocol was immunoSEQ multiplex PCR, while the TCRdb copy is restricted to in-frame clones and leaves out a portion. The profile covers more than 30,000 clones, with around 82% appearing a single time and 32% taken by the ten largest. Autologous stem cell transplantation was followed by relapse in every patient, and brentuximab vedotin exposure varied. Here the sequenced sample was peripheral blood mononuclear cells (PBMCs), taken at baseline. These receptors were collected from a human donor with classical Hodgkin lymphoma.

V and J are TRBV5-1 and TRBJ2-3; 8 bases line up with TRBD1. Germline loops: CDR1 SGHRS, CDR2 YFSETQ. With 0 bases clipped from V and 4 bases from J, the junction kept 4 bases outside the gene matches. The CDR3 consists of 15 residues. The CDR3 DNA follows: TGCGCCAGCAGCTTGGGGGACAGGCCCCCAGATACGCAGTATTTT. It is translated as CASSLGDRPPDTQYF.

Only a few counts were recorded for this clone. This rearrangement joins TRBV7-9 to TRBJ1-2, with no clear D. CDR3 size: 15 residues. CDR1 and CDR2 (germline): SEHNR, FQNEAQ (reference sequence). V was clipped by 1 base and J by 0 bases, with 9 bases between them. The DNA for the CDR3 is TGTGCCAGCAGCTTAGGAGGGAATCCTAACTATGGCTACACCTTC. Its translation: CASSLGGNPNYGYTF. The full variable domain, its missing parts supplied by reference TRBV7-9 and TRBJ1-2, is DTGVSQNPRHKITKRGQNVTFRCDPISEHNRLYWYRQTLGQGPEFLTYFQNEAQLEKSRLLSDRFSAERPKGSFSTLEIQRTEQGDSAMYLCASSLGGNPNYGYTFGSGTRLTVV.

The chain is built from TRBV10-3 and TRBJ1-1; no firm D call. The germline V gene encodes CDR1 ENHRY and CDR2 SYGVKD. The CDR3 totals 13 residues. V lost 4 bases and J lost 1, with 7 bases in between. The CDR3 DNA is TGTGCCATCAGTGGGGCCCAGAACACTGAAGCTTTCTTT. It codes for CAISGAQNTEAFF.

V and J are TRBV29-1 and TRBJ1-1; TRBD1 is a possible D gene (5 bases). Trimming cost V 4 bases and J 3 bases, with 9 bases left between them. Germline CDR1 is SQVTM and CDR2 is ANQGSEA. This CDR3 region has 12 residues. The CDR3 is CSVGQGYTEAFF. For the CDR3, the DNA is TGCAGCGTTGGGCAGGGTTACACTGAAGCTTTCTTT. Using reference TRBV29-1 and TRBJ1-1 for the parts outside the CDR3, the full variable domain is SAVISQKPSRDICQRGTSLTIQCQVDSQVTMMFWYRQQPGQSLTLIATANQGSEATYESGFVIDKFPISRPNLTFSTLTVSNMSPEDSSIYLCSVGQGYTEAFFGQGTRLTVV.

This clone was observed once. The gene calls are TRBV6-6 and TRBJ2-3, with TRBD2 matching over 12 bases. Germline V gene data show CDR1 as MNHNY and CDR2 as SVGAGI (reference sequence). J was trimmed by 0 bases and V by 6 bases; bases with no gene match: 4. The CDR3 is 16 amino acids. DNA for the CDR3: TGTGCCAGCAGAGGAGGACTAGCGGGGAGCACAGATACGCAGTATTTT. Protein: CASRGGLAGSTDTQYF.

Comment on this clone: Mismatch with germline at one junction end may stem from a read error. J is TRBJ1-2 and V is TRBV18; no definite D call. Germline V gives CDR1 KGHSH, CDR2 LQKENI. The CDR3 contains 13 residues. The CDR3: CASSPERNHGYTF. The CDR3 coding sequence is TGTGCCAGCTCACCTGAGCGTAACCATGGCTACACCTTC.

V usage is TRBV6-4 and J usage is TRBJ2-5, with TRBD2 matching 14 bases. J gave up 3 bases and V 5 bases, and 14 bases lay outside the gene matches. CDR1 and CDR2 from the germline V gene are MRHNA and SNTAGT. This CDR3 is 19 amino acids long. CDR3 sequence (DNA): TGTGCCAGCAGTCAACTCCCGGGACTAGCGGGGGCAAATGAAGAGACCCAGTACTTC. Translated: CASSQLPGLAGANEETQYF.

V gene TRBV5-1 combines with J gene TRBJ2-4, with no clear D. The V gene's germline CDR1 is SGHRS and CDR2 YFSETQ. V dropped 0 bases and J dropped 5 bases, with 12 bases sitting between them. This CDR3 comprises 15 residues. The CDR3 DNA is TGCGCCAGCAGCTTGGTGTCGGACCCAGAAAACATTCAGTACTTC. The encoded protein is CASSLVSDPENIQYF.

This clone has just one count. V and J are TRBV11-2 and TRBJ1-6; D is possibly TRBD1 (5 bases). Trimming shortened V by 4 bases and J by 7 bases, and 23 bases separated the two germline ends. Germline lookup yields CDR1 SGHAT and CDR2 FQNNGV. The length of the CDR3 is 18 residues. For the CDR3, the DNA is TGTGCCAGCAGCTCAATAACTGGGAGACAGCCAAAAAATTCACCCCTCCACTTT. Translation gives CASSSITGRQPKNSPLHF.

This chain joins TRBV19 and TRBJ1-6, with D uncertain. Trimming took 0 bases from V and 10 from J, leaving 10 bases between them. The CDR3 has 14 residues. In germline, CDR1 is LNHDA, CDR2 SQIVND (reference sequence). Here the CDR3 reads CASSIDLGESPLHF. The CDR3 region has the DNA TGTGCCAGTAGTATAGATCTCGGAGAATCACCCCTCCACTTT.

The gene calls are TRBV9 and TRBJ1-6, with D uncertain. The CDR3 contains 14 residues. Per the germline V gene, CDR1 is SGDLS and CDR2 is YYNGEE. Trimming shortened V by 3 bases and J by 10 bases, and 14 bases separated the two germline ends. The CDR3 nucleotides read TGTGCCAGCAGCGCAAAGCCGGTGCGGTCACCCCTCCACTTT. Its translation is CASSAKPVRSPLHF.

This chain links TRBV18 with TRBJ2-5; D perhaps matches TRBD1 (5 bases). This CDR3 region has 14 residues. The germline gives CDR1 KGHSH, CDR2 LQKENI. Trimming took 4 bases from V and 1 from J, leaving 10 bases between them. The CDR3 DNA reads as TGTGCCAGCTCACTCACGCAGGGCCAAGAGACCCAGTACTTC. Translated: CASSLTQGQETQYF.

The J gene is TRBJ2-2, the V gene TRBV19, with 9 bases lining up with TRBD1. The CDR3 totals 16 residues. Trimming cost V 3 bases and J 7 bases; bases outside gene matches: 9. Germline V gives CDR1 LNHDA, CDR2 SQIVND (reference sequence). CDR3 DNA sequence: TGTGCCAGTAGTATGGTACAGGGGGCCTTTAGCGGGGAGCTGTTTTTT. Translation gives CASSMVQGAFSGELFF.

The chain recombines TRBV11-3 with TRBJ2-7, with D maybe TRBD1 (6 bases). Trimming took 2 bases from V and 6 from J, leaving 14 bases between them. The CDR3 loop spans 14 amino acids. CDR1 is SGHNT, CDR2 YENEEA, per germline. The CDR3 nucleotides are TGTGCCAGCAGCTTACCGCCCACAGGGATCGAGCAGTACTTC. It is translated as CASSLPPTGIEQYF.